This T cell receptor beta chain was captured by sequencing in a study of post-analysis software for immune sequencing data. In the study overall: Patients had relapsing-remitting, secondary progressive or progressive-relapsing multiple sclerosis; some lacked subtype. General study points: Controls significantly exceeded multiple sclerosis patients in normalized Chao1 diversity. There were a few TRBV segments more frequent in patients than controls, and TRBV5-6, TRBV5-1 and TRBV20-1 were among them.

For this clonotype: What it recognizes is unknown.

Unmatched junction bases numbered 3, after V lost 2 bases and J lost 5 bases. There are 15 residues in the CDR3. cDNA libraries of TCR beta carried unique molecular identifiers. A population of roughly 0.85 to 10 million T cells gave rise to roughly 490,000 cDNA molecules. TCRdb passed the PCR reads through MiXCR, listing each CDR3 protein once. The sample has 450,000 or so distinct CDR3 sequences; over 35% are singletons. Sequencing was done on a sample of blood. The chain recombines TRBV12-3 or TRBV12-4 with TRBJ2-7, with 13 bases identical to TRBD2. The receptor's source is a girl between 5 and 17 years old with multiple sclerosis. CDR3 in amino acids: CASSLPGTSGNEQYF. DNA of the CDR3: TGTGCCAGCAGTTTACCAGGGACTAGCGGGAACGAGCAGTACTTC.